These 17 T cell receptor beta chains came from one sample sequenced in a study of response to subunit inactivated influenza vaccine. Each CDR3 protein gets one entry after TCRdb re-called the RT-PCR reads with MiXCR. This sample yields a few hundred thousand distinct CDR3 sequences, of which 12% to 15% are seen a single time; 11% belongs to the top ten. The sequenced sample was PBMCs from blood, obtained 11 to 12 days after vaccination. These TCRs come from a man in his fifties or sixties who received an inactivated influenza vaccine.

There are many counts of this clonotype. The chain uses TRBV12-3 or TRBV12-4 and TRBJ2-7; the match to TRBD2 covers 9 bases. V lost 7 bases to trimming and J lost 6 bases; unmatched junction nucleotides: 10. The CDR3 sequence is 14 residues long. The CDR3 DNA sequence: TGTGCCAGCACCCTGGGAGCTAGCGGGACCGAGCAGTACTTC. Protein sequence: CASTLGASGTEQYF.

In this sample, this clonotype turned up a few times. This chain uses TRBV29-1 with TRBJ2-2; D gene uncertain. Germline CDR1 reads SQVTM; CDR2 reads ANQGSEA. V shed 4 bases and J shed 0 bases, with 6 bases lying between them. The CDR3 covers 13 residues. In nucleotides, the CDR3 is TGCAGCGTTGTTCAGGCGAACACCGGGGAGCTGTTTTTT. Translated, it gives CSVVQANTGELFF.

This clonotype was recorded a few times. This chain links TRBV5-6 with TRBJ2-2, with 8 bases that match TRBD2. Germline lookup yields CDR1 SGHDT and CDR2 YYEEEE. J gave up 4 bases and V 3 bases, and 5 bases lay outside the gene matches. This CDR3 is 15 amino acids long. The CDR3 DNA reads as TGTGCCAGCAGCTGGAGCGGGGGAGGCACCGGGGAGCTGTTTTTT. This sequence encodes CASSWSGGGTGELFF.

The V gene is TRBV5-1, the J gene TRBJ2-7; TRBD1 or TRBD2 may be the D gene (7 bases each). The CDR3 spans 16 residues. Between the trimmed V and J ends, which lost 3 bases and 5 bases, there was a span of 21 bases. CDR1 SGHRS and CDR2 YFSETQ come from the germline V gene. The chain's CDR3 is CASSSNPGQRGNEQYF. The CDR3, as DNA: TGCGCCAGCAGCTCAAACCCGGGACAGCGGGGCAACGAGCAGTACTTC.

This sequence joins TRBV30 and TRBJ1-5; no firm D call. Germline loops: CDR1 GTSNPN, CDR2 SVGIG (reference sequence). The CDR3 covers 16 residues. V was pared by 2 bases and J by 0 bases, with 14 bases between. CDR3 sequence reads: CAWSRAGAYSNQPQHF. In nucleotides, the CDR3 is TGTGCCTGGAGTAGGGCGGGTGCTTATAGCAATCAGCCCCAGCATTTT.

This clonotype was observed many times. The chain combines TRBV6-2 or TRBV6-3 with TRBJ2-2; 7 bases agree with TRBD1. Germline CDR1 reads MNHEY; CDR2 reads SVGEGT. V was pared by 7 bases and J by 7 bases, with 9 bases of the junction left unmatched. CDR3 size: 14 residues. CDR3 protein: CASIQTGIGGELFF. CDR3 in DNA: TGTGCCAGCATACAGACAGGGATCGGCGGGGAGCTGTTTTTT.

The J gene is TRBJ2-7, the V gene TRBV28; 11 bases fit TRBD2. J lost 3 bases, V lost 7 bases, and 5 bases had no gene match. The CDR3 is 14 residues long. CDR1 and CDR2 from the germline V gene are MDHEN and SYDVKM. The CDR3 nucleotides are TGTGCCAGCAAACTAGCGGGAGAGTTCTACGAGCAGTACTTC. It encodes CASKLAGEFYEQYF.

This clonotype was seen at least ten times. CDR3 protein: CASSEQGIEQYF. CDR3 in DNA: TGTGCCAGCAGCGAACAGGGGATCGAGCAGTACTTC. This chain links TRBV28 with TRBJ2-7, with TRBD1 matching 7 bases. V lost 6 bases to trimming and J lost 6 bases; unmatched junction nucleotides: 5. There are 12 residues in the CDR3. Germline loops: CDR1 MDHEN, CDR2 SYDVKM.

This clonotype appeared a few times. The V call is TRBV12-3 or TRBV12-4, the J call TRBJ2-5; D gene ambiguous. The CDR3 has 11 amino acids. V was pared by 5 bases and J by 7 bases, with 8 bases between. CDR3 coding DNA: TGTGCCAGCAGTCTCCCCGGGACCCAGTACTTC. Translated: CASSLPGTQYF.

The chain links TRBV7-6 to TRBJ2-2; 8 bases are a match to TRBD2. CDR1 SGHVS and CDR2 FNYEAQ come from the germline V gene. V lost 5 bases to trimming and J lost 6 bases; unmatched junction nucleotides: 5. The CDR3 spans 14 residues. The CDR3 nucleotides read TGTGCCAGCAGCCAACTAGCGGAGGCCGGGGAGCTGTTTTTT. This codes for CASSQLAEAGELFF.

This clonotype showed up many times. The J gene is TRBJ2-2, the V gene TRBV7-6, with D unresolved. The CDR3 is 13 residues long. Trimming cost V 3 bases and J 6 bases, with 8 bases left between them. CDR1 is SGHVS, CDR2 FNYEAQ, per germline. The CDR3, as DNA: TGTGCCAGCAGCTTGGACGGACCCGGGGAGCTGTTTTTT. It encodes CASSLDGPGELFF.

V usage is TRBV7-2 and J usage is TRBJ1-2; no firm D call. Trimming removed 5 bases from V and 5 bases from J, with 18 bases in between. CDR3 length: 15 amino acids. CDR1 is SGHTA, CDR2 FQGNSA, per germline. The DNA of the CDR3 is TGTGCCAGCAGCCCTTTTAGTGTTGGGCTATATGGCTACACCTTC. Protein product: CASSPFSVGLYGYTF.

This rearrangement joins TRBV12-3 or TRBV12-4 to TRBJ2-6; TRBD1 aligns across 11 bases. CDR3 length: 18 amino acids. J was trimmed by 0 bases and V by 6 bases; bases with no gene match: 7. CDR3 bases: TGTGCCAGCAGGGGACGGACAGGGGGCCCCTCTGGGGCCAACGTCCTGACTTTC. The encoded protein is CASRGRTGGPSGANVLTF.

There are a few counts of this clonotype. This CDR3 reads CASTKQGTDTQYF. CDR3 nucleotides: TGTGCCAGCACCAAACAGGGCACAGATACGCAGTATTTT. V gene TRBV6-2 or TRBV6-3 combines with J gene TRBJ2-3, with D perhaps matching TRBD1 (5 bases). The CDR3 covers 13 residues. The germline V gene has CDR1 MNHEY and CDR2 SVGEGT. V was shortened by 7 bases and J by 1 base, with 9 bases between the two germline ends.

A few counts support this clonotype. The chain is built from TRBV10-3 and TRBJ1-5, with 9 bases fitting TRBD1. Germline assignment: CDR1 ENHRY and CDR2 SYGVKD. Losses at the gene ends were 3 bases for V and 0 bases for J; bases not matched to a gene: 6. This CDR3 region has 17 residues. In DNA form, the CDR3 reads TGTGCCATCAGTGACGGGACAGGGTACTATAGCAATCAGCCCCAGCATTTT. Translation gives CAISDGTGYYSNQPQHF.

CDR3 sequence (DNA): TGTGCCAGCAGTCCCTCCGGACTAGCGGAGTACAATGAGCAGTTCTTC. Protein product: CASSPSGLAEYNEQFF. The genes are TRBV6-1 and TRBJ2-1; 10 bases match TRBD2. The CDR3 extends over 16 amino acids. Germline values: CDR1 MNHNS, CDR2 SASEGT. The V and J ends lost 5 bases and 4 bases, in that order; junction bases with no gene match: 8.

This clonotype was detected ten times or more. The chain uses TRBV9 and TRBJ2-7; 8 positions agree with TRBD1. This CDR3 spans 14 amino acids. Trimming removed 4 bases from V and 5 bases from J; junction bases left unmatched: 8. The germline gives CDR1 SGDLS, CDR2 YYNGEE. The CDR3 DNA reads as TGTGCCAGCAGCCCAAGGACAGGGCTCCACGAGCAGTACTTC. Protein product: CASSPRTGLHEQYF.